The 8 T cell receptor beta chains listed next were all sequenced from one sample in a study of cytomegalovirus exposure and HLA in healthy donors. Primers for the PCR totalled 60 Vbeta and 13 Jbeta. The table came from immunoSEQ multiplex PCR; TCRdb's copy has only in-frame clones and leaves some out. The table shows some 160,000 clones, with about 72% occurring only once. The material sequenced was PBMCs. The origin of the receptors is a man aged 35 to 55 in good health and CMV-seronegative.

The CDR3 sequence: CASRGDLSQETQYF. CDR3 DNA: TGTGCCAGCAGGGGGGACTTATCACAAGAGACCCAGTACTTC. The chain combines TRBV5-4 with TRBJ2-5; D may be TRBD2 (6 bases). V lost 5 bases to trimming and J lost 2 bases, with 13 bases between them. Germline loops: CDR1 SGHNT, CDR2 YYREEE (reference sequence). This CDR3 contains 14 residues. The variable domain in full, with the rest retrieved from reference TRBV5-4 and TRBJ2-5, is ETGVTQSPTHLIKTRGQQVTLRCSSQSGHNTVSWYQQALGQGPQFIFQYYREEENGRGNFPPRFSGLQFPNYSSELNVNALELDDSALYLCASRGDLSQETQYFGPGTRLLVL.

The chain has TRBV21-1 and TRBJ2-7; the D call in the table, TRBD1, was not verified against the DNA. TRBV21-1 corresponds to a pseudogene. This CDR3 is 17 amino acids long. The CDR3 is CASSKLEGGQGAYEQYF. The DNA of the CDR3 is TGTGCCAGCAGCAAACTGGAGGGGGGGCAGGGGGCTTACGAGCAGTACTTC.

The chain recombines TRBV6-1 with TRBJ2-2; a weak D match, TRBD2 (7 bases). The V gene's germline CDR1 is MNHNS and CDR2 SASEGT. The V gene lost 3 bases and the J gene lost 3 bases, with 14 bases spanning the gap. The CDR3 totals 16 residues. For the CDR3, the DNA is TGTGCCAGCAGTGACCGGGGGGCCTGGGACACCGGGGAGCTGTTTTTT. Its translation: CASSDRGAWDTGELFF.

The chain's CDR3 is CASSPPSSYEQYF. The CDR3 bases are TGCGCCAGCAGCCCACCGAGCTCCTACGAGCAGTACTTC. The rearrangement joins TRBV4-1 to TRBJ2-7, with no clear D. Trimming pared 4 bases from V and 0 bases from J, leaving 7 bases between. The CDR3 contains 13 residues. Germline V gene lookup returns CDR1 MGHRA and CDR2 YSYEKL.

The CDR3 protein is CASSPVGEETQYF. CDR3 nucleotide sequence: TGTGCCAGCTCACCAGTAGGGGAAGAGACCCAGTACTTC. The gene calls are TRBV18 and TRBJ2-5; TRBD1 is a possible D gene (5 bases). The V gene's germline CDR1 is KGHSH and CDR2 LQKENI. V gave up 2 bases and J gave up 3 bases, with 7 bases separating them. This CDR3 comprises 13 residues.

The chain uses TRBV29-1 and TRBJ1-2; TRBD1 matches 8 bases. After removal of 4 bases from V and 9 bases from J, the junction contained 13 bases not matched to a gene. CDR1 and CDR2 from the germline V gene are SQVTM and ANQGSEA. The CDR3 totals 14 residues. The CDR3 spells CSVGPTGDSPSYTF. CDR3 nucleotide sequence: TGCAGCGTTGGGCCGACAGGGGACTCTCCGAGCTACACCTTC.

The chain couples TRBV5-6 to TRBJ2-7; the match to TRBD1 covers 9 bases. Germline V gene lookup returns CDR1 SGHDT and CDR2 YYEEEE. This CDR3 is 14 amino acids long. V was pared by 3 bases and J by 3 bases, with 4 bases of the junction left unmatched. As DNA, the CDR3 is TGTGCCAGCAGCTGGGGGACAGGGCTCTACGAGCAGTACTTC. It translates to CASSWGTGLYEQYF.

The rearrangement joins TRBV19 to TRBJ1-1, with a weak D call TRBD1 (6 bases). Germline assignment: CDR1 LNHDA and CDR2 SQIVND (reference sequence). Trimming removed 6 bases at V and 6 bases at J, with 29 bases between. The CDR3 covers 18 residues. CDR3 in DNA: TGTGCCAGTAGAGTCGGGGGGCGAGGGCTCACGAGTATGCCTGAAGCTTTCTTT. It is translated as CASRVGGRGLTSMPEAFF.